These 7 T cell receptor beta chains share one sample of origin, sequenced in a study of blood T cell repertoires in COVID-19. Data came from immunoSEQ multiplex PCR; TCRdb stores just in-frame clones and leaves some out. The sample records some 240,000 clones, about four fifths being singletons. Material for sequencing was peripheral blood. The receptor source for this set is a woman of 80 years or more with acute or convalescent COVID-19.

This clone was detected once. J is TRBJ2-1 and V is TRBV5-1; 10 nucleotides line up with TRBD2. The germline gives CDR1 SGHRS, CDR2 YFSETQ. This CDR3 has 15 amino acids. V dropped 4 bases and J dropped 4; count of bases not matched to a gene: 5. This CDR3 is CASSIPSGGYNEQFF. In DNA form, the CDR3 reads TGCGCCAGCAGCATACCTAGCGGGGGTTACAATGAGCAGTTCTTC.

This clone has just one count. This chain connects TRBV5-1 to TRBJ1-6; D is uncertain. The CDR3 length is 15 residues. Looked up from germline, CDR1 is SGHRS and CDR2 is YFSETQ. Between the trimmed V and J ends, which lost 0 bases and 7 bases, there was a span of 11 bases. The CDR3 is CASSLVALMNSPLHF. CDR3 DNA: TGCGCCAGCAGCTTGGTGGCTCTTATGAATTCACCCCTCCACTTT.

The V and J genes are TRBV5-4 and TRBJ1-3; weak D call: TRBD1 (5 bases). Trimming took 4 bases from V and 4 from J, leaving 12 bases between them. The CDR3 contains 14 residues. CDR1 is SGHNT and CDR2 is YYREEE in the germline V gene (reference sequence). CDR3 amino acids: CASSVDKGGNTIYF. For the CDR3, the DNA is TGTGCCAGCAGCGTGGACAAGGGGGGAAACACCATATATTTT.

The V call is TRBV7-2, the J call TRBJ1-6; D may be TRBD1 (6 bases). In germline, CDR1 is SGHTA, CDR2 FQGNSA. The CDR3 is 16 residues long. The ends were cut back, 3 bases at V and 7 bases at J, with 16 bases in the middle. Here the CDR3 reads CASSLAQGRGNSPLHF. The CDR3 coding sequence is TGTGCCAGCAGCTTGGCCCAGGGGCGCGGAAATTCACCCCTCCACTTT.

The sample holds a few counts of this clone. The chain has TRBV12-3 or TRBV12-4 and TRBJ2-7; D may be TRBD1 (6 bases). The CDR3 is made up of 13 amino acids. V was cut by 6 bases and J by 6 bases, with 15 bases left in between. The CDR3 DNA sequence: TGTGCCAGCAGAGCCGGGACAATTAGCGAGCAGTACTTC. Amino acids: CASRAGTISEQYF.

The gene calls are TRBV28 and TRBJ1-5, with 9 bases aligning to TRBD1. The CDR3 loop spans 15 amino acids. V was clipped by 7 bases and J by 5 bases; unmatched bases: 9. From germline, CDR1 is MDHEN and CDR2 SYDVKM. The chain's CDR3 is CASKLYRGRDQPQHF. The CDR3 DNA is TGTGCCAGCAAACTCTACAGGGGGCGCGATCAGCCCCAGCATTTT.

The rearrangement uses TRBV5-6 and TRBJ2-6; no firm D call. The germline V gene encodes CDR1 SGHDT and CDR2 YYEEEE. Trimming took 4 bases from V and 0 from J, leaving 8 bases between them. The CDR3 runs 15 residues. CDR3: CASSPSRSGANVLTF. The CDR3 DNA is TGTGCCAGCAGCCCCAGTCGCTCTGGGGCCAACGTCCTGACTTTC. The full variable domain, its missing parts supplied by reference TRBV5-6 and TRBJ2-6, is DAGVTQSPTHLIKTRGQQVTLRCSPKSGHDTVSWYQQALGQGPQFIFQYYEEEERQRGNFPDRFSGHQFPNYSSELNVNALLLGDSALYLCASSPSRSGANVLTFGAGSRLTVL.